This is a list of T cell receptor beta chains from one sample in a study of blood T cell repertoires in COVID-19. Sequencing was performed with immunoSEQ multiplex PCR; in TCRdb, only in-frame clones are kept and a portion is missing. The table lists 250,000 to 350,000 clones, approximately 89% of them singletons. Material for sequencing was peripheral blood. The receptors come from a woman aged 60-75 years with acute or convalescent COVID-19. Both conserved end residues are part of each CDR3. A D gene is named only where the DNA matches it firmly. Clone size, where shown, is once, few, many, or a class for clones that have expanded.

NA	TRBV6-5	TRBJ1-4	NA	CASSYEFRPVSGKLFF	TGTGCCAGCAGTTACGAGTTCCGCCCCGTCTCGGGAAAACTGTTTTTT
NA	TRBV3-1/TRBV3-2	TRBJ1-2	NA	CASRETAATF	TGTGCCAGCAGGGAAACAGCCGCCACCTTC
NA	TRBV19	TRBJ1-6	NA	CASSPDRLYSPLHF	TGTGCCAGTAGTCCGGACAGACTTTATTCACCCCTCCACTTT
NA	TRBV19	TRBJ2-7	NA	CASSLHGSYEQYF	TGTGCCAGTAGTTTACACGGGTCCTACGAGCAGTACTTC
TRBD1	TRBV29-1	TRBJ1-2	NA	CSVLSGTGVGYTF	TGCAGCGTTCTCTCTGGGACAGGGGTGGGCTACACCTTC
TRBD2	TRBV2	TRBJ2-3	NA	CASSSSGGPEGTQYF	TGTGCCAGCAGCTCTAGCGGGGGCCCGGAGGGTACGCAGTATTTT
NA	TRBV7-2	TRBJ2-3	NA	CASSSGTSTDTQYF	TGTGCCAGCAGCTCTGGGACTAGCACAGATACGCAGTATTTT
NA	TRBV3-1/TRBV3-2	TRBJ1-4	NA	CASSLRSEKLFF	TGTGCCAGCAGCCTTAGGAGCGAAAAACTGTTTTTT
TRBD1	TRBV29-1	TRBJ2-7	NA	CSVEAPDRGYSYEQYF	TGCAGCGTTGAAGCCCCCGACAGGGGTTACTCCTACGAGCAGTACTTC
TRBD2	TRBV5-6	TRBJ2-1	NA	CASSPTYLAGGHSYNEQFF	TGTGCCAGCAGCCCAACATATCTAGCGGGGGGACATTCCTACAATGAGCAGTTCTTC
TRBD1	TRBV28	TRBJ1-2	once	CASRARNRGSYTF	TGTGCCAGCAGAGCCCGGAACAGGGGAAGCTACACCTTC
NA	TRBV4-3	TRBJ1-4	few	CASSQEGAREKLFF	TGCGCCAGCAGCCAAGAGGGGGCCCGGGAAAAACTGTTTTTT
NA	TRBV7-2	TRBJ1-2	NA	CASRGGDYGYTF	TGTGCCAGCAGAGGAGGGGACTATGGCTACACCTTC
TRBD2	TRBV5-1	TRBJ2-2	NA	CASSLSSGSETGELFF	TGCGCCAGCAGCTTGTCCAGCGGGAGCGAAACCGGGGAGCTGTTTTTT
TRBD1	TRBV28	TRBJ1-2	NA	CASTLDRTGDYGYTF	TGTGCCAGCACCCTAGATCGGACAGGCGACTATGGCTACACCTTC
TRBD1	TRBV19	TRBJ2-3	NA	CASSRTGATQYF	TGTGCCAGTAGTAGGACAGGGGCCACGCAGTATTTT
NA	TRBV28	TRBJ1-5	once	CASSPQGIWSNQPQHF	TGTGCCAGCAGCCCACAGGGAATTTGGAGCAATCAGCCCCAGCATTTT
TRBD1	TRBV19	TRBJ1-2	NA	CASSRQGAYGYTF	TGTGCCAGTAGTCGACAGGGGGCATATGGCTACACCTTC
NA	TRBV7-6	TRBJ2-7	NA	CASSLDTSGKLYEQYF	TGTGCCAGCAGCTTAGACACAAGCGGAAAACTCTACGAGCAGTACTTC
TRBD2	TRBV19	TRBJ2-7	NA	CASSPGLAIYEQYF	TGTGCCAGTAGTCCGGGACTAGCGATCTACGAGCAGTACTTC
NA	TRBV5-1	TRBJ1-5	NA	CASSLRGESQPQHF	TGCGCCAGCAGCTTGCGGGGGGAATCTCAGCCCCAGCATTTT
TRBD1	TRBV4-1	TRBJ1-3	NA	CASSPYEPTGGFVSGNTIYF	TGCGCCAGCAGCCCGTACGAGCCGACAGGGGGCTTCGTGTCTGGAAACACCATATATTTT
NA	TRBV25-1	TRBJ1-3	NA	CASSPGALSGNTIYF	TGTGCCAGCAGTCCAGGGGCCCTCTCTGGAAACACCATATATTTT
NA	TRBV5-3	TRBJ1-1	NA	CARSLQGGPNTEAFF	TGTGCCAGAAGCTTGCAGGGAGGCCCGAACACTGAAGCTTTCTTT
TRBD1	TRBV6-6	TRBJ1-2	NA	CASSYSAGGLSGYTF	TGTGCCAGCAGTTACTCGGCAGGGGGCCTGAGTGGCTACACCTTC
NA	TRBV4-2	TRBJ2-3	NA	CASSQLPGRSTDTQYF	TGTGCCAGCAGCCAACTCCCGGGGAGGAGCACAGATACGCAGTATTTT
NA	TRBV18	TRBJ2-7	NA	CASSPPRVPYEQYF	TGTGCCAGCTCACCACCGAGGGTCCCCTACGAGCAGTACTTC
NA	TRBV19	TRBJ1-5	NA	CASSMVQALHF	TGTGCCAGTAGTATGGTCCAGGCCTTGCATTTT
NA	TRBV7-2	TRBJ2-1	once	CASSPTPRTASYNEQFF	TGTGCCAGCAGCCCCACCCCGAGGACAGCCTCCTACAATGAGCAGTTCTTC
TRBD1	TRBV5-6	TRBJ1-6	NA	CASSSQGAAYNSPLHF	TGTGCCAGCAGCAGTCAGGGGGCGGCCTATAATTCACCCCTCCACTTT
TRBD2	TRBV18	TRBJ2-3	NA	CASSPPMGGLARDTQYF	TGTGCCAGCTCACCACCGATGGGGGGACTAGCGAGAGATACGCAGTATTTT
TRBD1	TRBV5-1	TRBJ2-3	once	CASSGEDRGTQYF	TGCGCCAGCAGCGGGGAGGACAGGGGTACGCAGTATTTT
NA	TRBV3-1/TRBV3-2	TRBJ2-1	NA	CASSPGSAVEFF	TGTGCCAGCAGCCCCGGTTCGGCGGTGGAGTTCTTC
TRBD2	TRBV27	TRBJ2-1	NA	CASSLSGVTYNEQFF	TGTGCCAGCAGTTTAAGCGGGGTAACTTACAATGAGCAGTTCTTC
NA	TRBV28	TRBJ2-1	NA	CASSPPLPRSTYNEQFF	TGTGCCAGCAGCCCCCCCCTCCCGAGATCGACATACAATGAGCAGTTCTTC
TRBD1	TRBV5-6	TRBJ2-7	NA	CASSKSGTESSYEQYF	TGTGCCAGCAGCAAGTCAGGGACAGAGAGCTCCTACGAGCAGTACTTC
NA	TRBV19	TRBJ1-2	NA	CATRQANYGYTF	TGTGCCACTCGACAGGCTAACTATGGCTACACCTTC
NA	TRBV24-1	TRBJ2-7	few	CATSSRLVTLYEQYF	TGTGCCACCAGCTCTCGGCTAGTAACTCTCTACGAGCAGTACTTC
TRBD1	TRBV6-2/TRBV6-3	TRBJ1-5	NA	CASSQGTGSNQPQHF	TGTGCCAGCAGCCAGGGGACAGGTAGCAATCAGCCCCAGCATTTT
NA	TRBV5-1	TRBJ1-5	NA	CASSLEPQGNQPQHF	TGCGCCAGCAGCTTGGAACCACAGGGTAATCAGCCCCAGCATTTT
NA	TRBV12-2	TRBJ1-3	NA	CASRLKRGPGNTIYF	TGTGCAAGTCGCTTAAAAAGGGGCCCTGGAAACACCATATATTTT
TRBD1	TRBV4-2	TRBJ1-5	NA	CASSQDLRGQQPQHF	TGTGCCAGCAGCCAAGATCTGAGGGGGCAGCAGCCCCAGCATTTT
NA	TRBV9	TRBJ1-1	NA	CASSPQTVNTEAFF	TGTGCCAGCAGCCCTCAGACTGTGAACACTGAAGCTTTCTTT
TRBD2	TRBV11-2	TRBJ2-6	NA	CASTLGGFGANVLTF	TGTGCCAGCACCCTCGGGGGGTTCGGGGCCAACGTCCTGACTTTC
NA	TRBV4-1	TRBJ1-2	NA	CASSPTGVNGYTF	TGCGCCAGCAGCCCCACAGGAGTGAATGGCTACACCTTC
TRBD2	TRBV19	TRBJ2-1	NA	CASSIDPPGRAAYNEQFF	TGTGCCAGTAGTATAGACCCCCCCGGGAGGGCGGCCTACAATGAGCAGTTCTTC
NA	TRBV6-2/TRBV6-3	TRBJ1-5	few	CASSYSGGYQPQHF	TGTGCCAGCAGTTACTCGGGGGGTTATCAGCCCCAGCATTTT
TRBD1	TRBV7-9	TRBJ2-1	NA	CASSGGVVTGGNEQFF	TGTGCCAGCAGCGGAGGGGTGGTGACAGGGGGCAATGAGCAGTTCTTC
TRBD2	TRBV20-1	TRBJ2-3	NA	CSASPAGWFTDTQYF	TGCAGTGCTAGTCCAGCGGGGTGGTTCACAGATACGCAGTATTTT
TRBD1	TRBV7-2	TRBJ1-6	once	CASSATGGGNSPLHF	TGTGCCAGCAGCGCCACAGGGGGTGGAAATTCACCCCTCCACTTT
TRBD1	TRBV24-1	TRBJ2-5	NA	CATSDHRDSKETQYF	TGTGCCACCAGTGATCACCGGGACAGCAAAGAGACCCAGTACTTC
TRBD2	TRBV19	TRBJ2-3	NA	CASTPSGSGDTQYF	TGTGCCAGTACTCCTAGCGGGAGTGGAGATACGCAGTATTTT
NA	TRBV18	TRBJ1-1	NA	CASSPQGPGDLSNTEAFF	TGTGCCAGCTCACCACAGGGGCCGGGGGATTTGTCGAACACTGAAGCTTTCTTT
TRBD1	TRBV5-4	TRBJ2-1	NA	CASSLNRGPNGNNEQFF	TGTGCCAGCAGCCTCAACAGGGGGCCAAATGGGAACAATGAGCAGTTCTTC